This passage covers 16 T cell receptor beta chains from one sample sequenced in a study of blood T cell repertoires in COVID-19. Sequencing used immunoSEQ multiplex PCR; TCRdb keeps in-frame clones, though not all of them. The data show about 210,000 clones, around 92% seen once. Sample: peripheral blood. These receptors all come from a man aged 25-45 years with acute or convalescent COVID-19.

V usage is TRBV5-1 and J usage is TRBJ1-1; no definite D call. Trimming took 5 bases from V and 1 from J, leaving 18 bases between them. CDR1 is SGHRS and CDR2 is YFSETQ in the germline V gene. The CDR3 consists of 16 residues. In nucleotides, the CDR3 is TGCGCCAGCAGTCGTATACGACACGATGGGAACACTGAAGCTTTCTTT. Translation gives CASSRIRHDGNTEAFF.

The chain recombines TRBV6-5 with TRBJ1-2; 10 positions agree with TRBD1. V trimming: 6 bases; J trimming: 5 bases; junction bases outside the gene matches: 3. This CDR3 has 13 amino acids. Germline CDR1 and CDR2: MNHEY and SVGAGI. This chain's CDR3 is CASRTGGRYGYTF. The DNA of the CDR3 is TGTGCCAGCAGGACAGGGGGCAGGTATGGCTACACCTTC.

This chain joins TRBV10-3 and TRBJ2-7; 8 positions match TRBD1. Germline trimming cut 3 bases from V and 3 bases from J; bases unmatched to any gene: 13. The CDR3 is 17 residues long. CDR1 is ENHRY and CDR2 is SYGVKD in the germline V gene. CDR3 DNA: TGTGCCATCAGTGACGTTATAGGACAGGGTTTAAGCTACGAGCAGTACTTC. As protein: CAISDVIGQGLSYEQYF.

In this sample, this clone turned up once. The rearrangement joins TRBV11-2 to TRBJ2-5; tentative D call: TRBD1 (5 bases). Germline CDR1 is SGHAT and CDR2 is FQNNGV. The V gene lost 5 bases and the J gene lost 5 bases, with 15 bases spanning the gap. The CDR3 consists of 14 residues. The CDR3 DNA follows: TGTGCCAGCAGCGGGGTGACAGAGAGGGAGACCCAGTACTTC. The encoded protein is CASSGVTERETQYF.

The rearrangement uses TRBV29-1 and TRBJ2-5; D is unclear. CDR3 size: 13 residues. V lost 4 bases to trimming and J lost 4 bases, with 13 bases between them. Germline V gives CDR1 SQVTM, CDR2 ANQGSEA. CDR3 in amino acids: CSVGLRSRETQYF. Here the CDR3 DNA reads TGCAGCGTTGGTCTAAGAAGTCGAGAGACCCAGTACTTC.

The rearrangement uses TRBV28 and TRBJ2-3; 11 bases map to TRBD1. CDR3 size: 15 residues. V gave up 3 bases and J gave up 4 bases; unmatched junction bases: 3. Germline V gene sequence: CDR1 MDHEN, CDR2 SYDVKM. This CDR3 is CASSFPGQGADTQYF. CDR3 nucleotide sequence: TGTGCCAGCAGTTTTCCGGGACAGGGGGCAGATACGCAGTATTTT.

This clone has more than one count but fewer than ten. The rearrangement joins TRBV5-1 to TRBJ2-1; 10 bases map to TRBD2. The junction had 7 bases not matched to a gene; V was cut back by 4 bases and J by 9 bases. CDR3 length equals 14 residues. Germline V CDR1 and CDR2: SGHRS, YFSETQ. DNA of the CDR3: TGCGCCAGCAGCCGGCTAGCGGGAGAAGGTGAGCAGTTCTTC. It yields the protein CASSRLAGEGEQFF.

This chain connects TRBV6-2 or TRBV6-3 to TRBJ2-1; 8 bases match TRBD2. Unmatched junction bases numbered 20, after V lost 6 bases and J lost 10 bases. This CDR3 spans 17 amino acids. Per germline, CDR1 MNHEY and CDR2 SVGEGT. CDR3 loop: CASSDPLAGGAEREQFF. Written as DNA, the CDR3 is TGTGCCAGCAGCGATCCCCTCGCGGGGGGTGCCGAACGCGAGCAGTTCTTC.

This clone was observed once. As DNA, the CDR3 is TGTGCCAGCAGTTACTCGAGGAACACTGAAGCTTTCTTT. As protein: CASSYSRNTEAFF. The chain has TRBV6-5 and TRBJ1-1; no clear D gene. Between the trimmed V and J ends, which lost 0 bases and 1 base, there was a span of 3 bases. The CDR3 is made up of 13 amino acids. CDR1 and CDR2 from the germline V gene are MNHEY and SVGAGI.

This clone was counted only a few times. J is TRBJ1-4 and V is TRBV6-5, with D possibly TRBD1 on 5 matching bases. V was shortened by 10 bases and J by 1 base, with 16 bases between the two germline ends. This CDR3 is built from 15 residues. The germline CDR1 and CDR2 sequences are MNHEY and SVGAGI. CDR3 nucleotide sequence: TGTGCCACCGGCCGGGGGTCGCTAACTAATGAAAAACTGTTTTTT. The encoded protein is CATGRGSLTNEKLFF.

V gene TRBV7-8 combines with J gene TRBJ2-1; D might be TRBD1 (5 bases). The ends were cut back, 4 bases at V and 0 bases at J, with 13 bases in the middle. CDR3 length: 16 amino acids. CDR1 SGHVS and CDR2 FQNEAQ come from the germline V gene. The CDR3 DNA is TGTGCCAGCAGCTCCAGCAGGGTCCTCTCCTACAATGAGCAGTTCTTC. This translates into CASSSSRVLSYNEQFF.

The chain has TRBV5-1 and TRBJ2-3; 8 nucleotides line up with TRBD1. V lost 3 bases, J lost 3 bases, and 9 bases stayed unmatched. The germline V gene has CDR1 SGHRS and CDR2 YFSETQ. The CDR3 consists of 16 residues. The DNA for the CDR3 is TGCGCCAGCAGCTACTTACAGGGGGAAGGGACAGATACGCAGTATTTT. Translated: CASSYLQGEGTDTQYF.

The chain joins TRBV27 to TRBJ1-1, with D perhaps matching TRBD1 (6 bases). Germline loops: CDR1 MNHEY, CDR2 SMNVEV (reference sequence). Trimming left V 6 bases short and J 0 bases short, with 14 bases between. This CDR3 spans 15 amino acids. The CDR3 loop is CASSVRGWLNTEAFF. The CDR3 region has the DNA TGTGCCAGCAGCGTCAGGGGTTGGTTGAACACTGAAGCTTTCTTT.

The CDR3 DNA reads TGTGCCAGCAGATCCCCCCCCGGACAGGGATTTGGCTACACCTTC. Translating it yields CASRSPPGQGFGYTF. This chain links TRBV6-5 with TRBJ1-2; 8 nucleotides line up with TRBD1. Germline V lookup: CDR1 MNHEY, CDR2 SVGAGI. Germline trimming cut 6 bases from V and 7 bases from J; bases unmatched to any gene: 13. CDR3 size: 15 residues.

V usage is TRBV27 and J usage is TRBJ2-3; the match to TRBD2 covers 7 bases. Germline V lookup: CDR1 MNHEY, CDR2 SMNVEV (reference sequence). V lost 4 bases to trimming and J lost 2 bases; unmatched junction nucleotides: 6. The CDR3 consists of 15 residues. The CDR3 DNA is TGTGCCAGCAGTTCTAGGGGAGGGGACACAGATACGCAGTATTTT. It translates to CASSSRGGDTDTQYF.

This clone has more than one count but fewer than ten. The chain has TRBV5-4 and TRBJ2-7; TRBD2 matches 15 bases. Looked up from germline, CDR1 is SGHNT and CDR2 is YYREEE (reference sequence). This CDR3 comprises 16 residues. Germline trimming cut 4 bases from V and 4 bases from J; bases unmatched to any gene: 6. CDR3: CASSPGLAGGAYEQYF. The CDR3 DNA reads TGTGCCAGCAGCCCCGGACTAGCGGGAGGGGCTTACGAGCAGTACTTC.